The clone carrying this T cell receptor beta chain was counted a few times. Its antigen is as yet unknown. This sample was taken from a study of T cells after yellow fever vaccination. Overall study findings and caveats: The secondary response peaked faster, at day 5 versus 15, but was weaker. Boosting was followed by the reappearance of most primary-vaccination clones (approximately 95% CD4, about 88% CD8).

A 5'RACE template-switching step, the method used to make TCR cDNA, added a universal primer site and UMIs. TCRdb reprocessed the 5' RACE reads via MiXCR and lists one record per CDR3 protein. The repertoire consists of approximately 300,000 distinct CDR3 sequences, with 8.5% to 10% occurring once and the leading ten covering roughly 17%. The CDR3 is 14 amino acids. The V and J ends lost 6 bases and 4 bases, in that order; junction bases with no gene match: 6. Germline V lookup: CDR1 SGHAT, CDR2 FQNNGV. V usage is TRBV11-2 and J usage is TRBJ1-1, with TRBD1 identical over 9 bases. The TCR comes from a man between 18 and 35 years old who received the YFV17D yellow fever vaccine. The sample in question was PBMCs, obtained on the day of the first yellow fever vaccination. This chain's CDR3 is CASRRTGVGTEAFF. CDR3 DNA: TGTGCCAGCAGACGGACAGGGGTGGGCACTGAAGCTTTCTTT.